The clone carrying this TCR beta chain was seen more than once but under ten times. This sample stems from a study of T-cell memory formation after mild COVID-19. Each CDR3 protein gets one entry after TCRdb re-called the 5' RACE reads with MiXCR. The data contain about 400,000 distinct CDR3 sequences, about a sixth of them singletons. V shed 8 bases and J 3 bases; nucleotides not matched to a gene: 3. Germline values: CDR1 ENHRY, CDR2 SYGVKD. The CDR3 totals 13 residues. The chain employs TRBV10-3 and TRBJ2-5; TRBD1 agrees at 10 bases. The sequenced sample consisted of PBMCs or a T cell subset sorted from them (not recorded which). This clonotype was obtained from a man younger than 30 who had mild COVID-19 (a few samples of this study predate the infection). Cell type and time point are not known. The CDR3 is CAIQGQGKETQYF. The CDR3 DNA follows: TGTGCCATCCAGGGACAGGGGAAAGAGACCCAGTACTTC.